The clone carrying this T cell receptor (beta chain) was seen a handful of times. The antigen is undetermined. This sample is part of a study of beta chain features in type 1 diabetes. General study findings and limits: All four CD4+ subsets from Type 1 diabetes patients carried moderately but significantly shorter TCRB CDR3s.

Sequenced material consisted of expressed TCRB transcripts (all of the isolated RNA was reverse transcribed). It was found that naive, central memory and regulatory T cell samples averaged about 4 million reads. Produced via immunoSEQ multiplex PCR; TCRdb's table is partial and in-frame only. The data show around 400,000 clones, with over 13% seen just once and 0.019% held by the top ten. Every sorted population was more than 98% pure. Germline V CDR1 and CDR2: SEHNR, FQNEAQ (reference sequence). The CDR3 is 15 amino acids. Trimming took off 5 bases at V and 4 bases at J, with 17 bases between the two ends.

The chain uses TRBV7-9 and TRBJ1-2, with a tentative D call TRBD1 (6 bases). The clonotype comes from a young woman in good health. Source material: naive CD4+ T cells from blood. The CDR3 here is CASSPPGHESYGYTF. In nucleotides, the CDR3 is TGTGCCAGCAGCCCTCCGGGACACGAGAGCTATGGCTACACCTTC.